Listed here are 29 T cell receptor beta chains from one sample, sequenced in a study of T cell repertoires in cytomegalovirus infection. MiXCR, applied by TCRdb to the reads, yields one record per CDR3 protein. The sample holds fewer than 300,000 distinct CDR3 sequences, roughly 23% seen once. The specimen sequenced was PBMCs. Receptor source: a human donor in good health (CMV status not recorded). Some clones in this sample may be carry-over from other donors' samples.

This clonotype was recorded a few times. The chain has TRBV7-2 and TRBJ2-7; 7 bases are shared with TRBD2. The CDR3 covers 16 residues. J gave up 3 bases and V 1 base, and 9 bases lay outside the gene matches. The V gene's germline CDR1 is SGHTA and CDR2 FQGNSA. The DNA of the CDR3 is TGTGCCAGCAGCTTAGGGTCGGGGGGAGTGGGCTACGAGCAGTACTTC. Its protein is CASSLGSGGVGYEQYF.

This clonotype was counted at least ten times. The V gene is TRBV7-2, the J gene TRBJ1-5, with 7 bases lining up with TRBD1. The CDR3 is 15 amino acids. Trimming took 5 bases from V and 1 from J; bases not matched to a gene: 5. Germline lookup yields CDR1 SGHTA and CDR2 FQGNSA. The CDR3 sequence: CASSRDRPSNQPQHF. For the CDR3, the DNA is TGTGCCAGCAGCAGGGACAGACCGAGCAATCAGCCCCAGCATTTT.

The chain links TRBV28 to TRBJ2-5; D is tentatively TRBD1 or TRBD2 (6 bases each). There are 14 residues in the CDR3. The V end was cut by 5 bases, the J end by 4 bases, with 14 bases between. The germline gives CDR1 MDHEN, CDR2 SYDVKM. CDR3 amino acids: CASSKGGKAETQYF. CDR3 sequence (DNA): TGTGCCAGCAGTAAAGGGGGGAAGGCAGAGACCCAGTACTTC.

This clonotype was seen repeatedly, ten times or more. This chain connects TRBV7-2 to TRBJ2-6; 12 bases match TRBD1. The V gene end was trimmed by 4 bases and the J gene end by 5 bases; junction bases not matched to a gene: 9. Looked up from germline, CDR1 is SGHTA and CDR2 is FQGNSA. This CDR3 is 18 amino acids long. CDR3 DNA: TGTGCCAGCAGCTCCCGCCCGGGACAGGGGGCAAGGGCCAACGTCCTGACTTTC. It is translated as CASSSRPGQGARANVLTF.

The gene calls are TRBV6-5 and TRBJ2-3; D is unclear. Germline CDR1 and CDR2: MNHEY and SVGAGI. Between the trimmed V and J ends, which lost 0 bases and 0 bases, there was a span of 10 bases. The CDR3 runs to 16 residues. CDR3 loop: CASSYSTGPSTDTQYF. Here the CDR3 DNA reads TGTGCCAGCAGTTACTCGACCGGGCCAAGCACAGATACGCAGTATTTT.

CDR3 coding DNA: TGTGCCAGCAGCTTAGCGGGCGGAGCACACACCAATGAGCAGTTCTTC. Translating it yields CASSLAGGAHTNEQFF. The genes are TRBV7-9 and TRBJ2-1; D remains unclear. V lost 0 bases, J lost 6 bases, and 15 bases lay in between. The CDR3 has 16 residues. Per the germline V gene, CDR1 is SEHNR and CDR2 is FQNEAQ (reference sequence).

This clonotype was recorded many times. This chain joins TRBV11-2 and TRBJ1-1; D might be TRBD1 (5 bases). V was clipped by 3 bases and J by 4 bases, with 9 bases between them. Germline CDR1 SGHAT, CDR2 FQNNGV. The CDR3 has 13 amino acids. The DNA for the CDR3 is TGTGCCAGCAGCTTCGGGGCACTCACTGAAGCTTTCTTT. It encodes CASSFGALTEAFF.

This clonotype was counted many times. The J gene is TRBJ1-5, the V gene TRBV19; D might be TRBD1 (5 bases). Germline CDR1 is LNHDA and CDR2 is SQIVND (reference sequence). The CDR3 runs 17 residues. V lost 5 bases, J lost 2 bases, and 19 bases lay in between. CDR3 in DNA: TGTGCCAGTAGTTTCATCCCGGGGCAGGCTGGCAATCAGCCCCAGCATTTT. It is translated as CASSFIPGQAGNQPQHF.

The V gene is TRBV19, the J gene TRBJ2-2; the D gene is possibly TRBD2 (6 bases). Germline V gives CDR1 LNHDA, CDR2 SQIVND (reference sequence). Trimming pared 4 bases from V and 5 bases from J, leaving 11 bases between. CDR3 length equals 14 residues. The chain's CDR3 is CASSKGLLTGELFF. CDR3 coding DNA: TGTGCCAGTAGTAAGGGACTGCTAACCGGGGAGCTGTTTTTT.

This clonotype was counted only a few times. This chain joins TRBV11-3 and TRBJ2-3; D is possibly TRBD2 (5 bases). Between the trimmed V and J ends, which lost 2 bases and 5 bases, there was a span of 17 bases. The germline V gene encodes CDR1 SGHNT and CDR2 YENEEA. The CDR3 loop spans 16 amino acids. CDR3 nucleotides: TGTGCCAGCAGCTTACGTGGTGGTAGCGTAGGAGATACGCAGTATTTT. The encoded protein is CASSLRGGSVGDTQYF.

This clonotype was detected a few times. The V gene is TRBV2, the J gene TRBJ2-1; tentative D call: TRBD2 (6 bases). Germline V lookup: CDR1 SNHLY, CDR2 FYNNEI. V lost 7 bases to trimming and J lost 9 bases, with 10 bases between them. There are 11 residues in the CDR3. The DNA for the CDR3 is TGTGCCAGCATTGAGGGAGGTGAGCAGTTCTTC. It yields the protein CASIEGGEQFF.

As concerns this clonotype: This may be a read error: a much more frequent sequence differs by one nucleotide. This chain connects TRBV7-9 to TRBJ2-7; 7 nucleotides match TRBD2. The CDR3 contains 12 residues. CDR1 and CDR2 from the germline V gene are SEHNR and FQNEAQ (reference sequence). DNA for the CDR3: TGTGGCAGCAGGCGAACTAGCGACGAGCAGTACTTC. It is translated as CGSRRTSDEQYF.

V is TRBV10-3 and J is TRBJ2-3; D perhaps matches TRBD1 (5 bases). The V gene lost 9 bases and the J gene lost 6 bases, with 10 bases spanning the gap. The CDR3 covers 11 residues. CDR1 is ENHRY and CDR2 is SYGVKD in the germline V gene. CDR3 nucleotides: TGTGCCATACAATGGGGCGATACGCAGTATTTT. This translates into CAIQWGDTQYF.

This clonotype came up once. The V and J genes are TRBV6-6 and TRBJ2-1; perhaps D is TRBD1 or TRBD2 (5 bases each). This CDR3 region has 14 residues. Trimming took off 3 bases at V and 7 bases at J, with 13 bases between the two ends. Germline CDR1 MNHNY, CDR2 SVGAGI (reference sequence). The CDR3 loop is CASSYGTSGNEQFF. The CDR3 DNA is TGTGCCAGCAGTTATGGGACGTCGGGGAATGAGCAGTTCTTC.

This clonotype was observed a handful of times. This chain joins TRBV2 and TRBJ1-2; 7 positions match TRBD1. The junction had 0 bases not matched to a gene; V was cut back by 5 bases and J by 3 bases. Germline V lookup: CDR1 SNHLY, CDR2 FYNNEI. The CDR3 loop spans 12 amino acids. The CDR3 bases are TGTGCCAGCAGTACAGGGGACTATGGCTACACCTTC. Translating it yields CASSTGDYGYTF. Complete variable domain (other parts from reference TRBV2 and TRBJ1-2): EPEVTQTPSHQVTQMGQEVILRCVPISNHLYFYWYRQILGQKVEFLVSFYNNEISEKSEIFDDQFSVERPDGSNFTLKIRSTKLEDSAMYFCASSTGDYGYTFGSGTRLTVV.

The V and J genes are TRBV12-3 or TRBV12-4 and TRBJ2-1; 8 bases fit TRBD2. The CDR3 is 15 amino acids. The junction had 3 bases not matched to a gene; V was cut back by 1 base and J by 4 bases. In DNA, the CDR3 is TGTGCCAGCAGTTTAGAACTAGCGGAATACAATGAGCAGTTCTTC. Amino acid sequence: CASSLELAEYNEQFF.

The chain is built from TRBV11-3 and TRBJ2-6; a possible D gene is TRBD1 (6 bases). This CDR3 has 18 amino acids. Trimming took off 1 base at V and 0 bases at J, with 13 bases between the two ends. The germline V gene encodes CDR1 SGHNT and CDR2 YENEEA. This CDR3 reads CASSLGQGICSGANVLTF. The CDR3 DNA reads as TGTGCCAGCAGCTTAGGTCAGGGGATTTGCTCTGGGGCCAACGTCCTGACTTTC.

This clonotype was observed a handful of times. The CDR3 is CASSLQGTVNSYEQYF. The CDR3 region has the DNA TGTGCCAGCAGCCTCCAGGGGACAGTTAACTCCTACGAGCAGTACTTC. V is TRBV7-9 and J is TRBJ2-7; 7 bases fit TRBD1. The CDR3 has 16 residues. The J segment lost 0 bases and the V segment lost 5 bases, leaving 10 bases of the junction unmatched. From germline, CDR1 is SEHNR and CDR2 FQNEAQ (reference sequence). Full variable domain (remainder filled in from reference TRBV7-9 and TRBJ2-7): DTGVSQNPRHKITKRGQNVTFRCDPISEHNRLYWYRQTLGQGPEFLTYFQNEAQLEKSRLLSDRFSAERPKGSFSTLEIQRTEQGDSAMYLCASSLQGTVNSYEQYFGPGTRLTVT.

CDR3 in DNA: TGCAGCGTTGGGTTCCTTTACGAGCAGTACTTC. It specifies CSVGFLYEQYF. The chain is built from TRBV29-1 and TRBJ2-7; D gene uncertain. The CDR3 has 11 residues. Looked up from germline, CDR1 is SQVTM and CDR2 is ANQGSEA. Trimming took 4 bases from V and 4 from J, leaving 8 bases between them.

The chain has TRBV5-1 and TRBJ2-7, with D possibly being TRBD2 (7 bases). The CDR3 totals 13 residues. Germline loops: CDR1 SGHRS, CDR2 YFSETQ. V was shortened by 4 bases and J by 9 bases, with 17 bases between the two germline ends. The CDR3 sequence is CASSLLQGGVQYF. In DNA, the CDR3 is TGCGCCAGCAGCCTATTACAGGGAGGGGTGCAGTACTTC.

The genes are TRBV6-1 and TRBJ1-2; TRBD1 aligns across 12 bases. The CDR3 length is 15 residues. Trimming took 2 bases from V and 7 from J; bases not matched to a gene: 5. CDR1 MNHNS and CDR2 SASEGT come from the germline V gene. The CDR3 nucleotides are TGTGCCAGCAGTGAAAGGGACAGGGGGCTCGGTGGCTACACCTTC. Its translation is CASSERDRGLGGYTF.

This rearrangement joins TRBV11-2 to TRBJ1-6; no reliable D call. V lost 1 base and J 7 bases, leaving 11 bases between the germline ends. The length of the CDR3 is 15 residues. Germline CDR1 is SGHAT and CDR2 is FQNNGV. The CDR3 loop reads CASSLVIGSNSPLHF. The CDR3 bases are TGTGCCAGCAGCTTAGTTATAGGGAGCAATTCACCCCTCCACTTT.

The chain uses TRBV5-4 and TRBJ2-1; D ambiguous. Germline V gives CDR1 SGHNT, CDR2 YYREEE (reference sequence). The CDR3 spans 13 residues. Trimming shortened V by 0 bases and J by 4 bases, and 5 bases separated the two germline ends. This chain's CDR3 is CASSLDYYNEQFF. CDR3 coding DNA: TGTGCCAGCAGCTTGGACTATTACAATGAGCAGTTCTTC.

This clonotype was seen ten or more times. The chain employs TRBV7-2 and TRBJ1-1, with 9 bases fitting TRBD1. Looked up from germline, CDR1 is SGHTA and CDR2 is FQGNSA. The V and J ends lost 2 bases and 0 bases, in that order; junction bases with no gene match: 10. There are 18 residues in the CDR3. The CDR3 DNA reads as TGTGCCAGCAGCTTATTAGCCTTCGGACAGGGGATGAACACTGAAGCTTTCTTT. It is translated as CASSLLAFGQGMNTEAFF.

The chain recombines TRBV7-2 with TRBJ1-4; perhaps TRBD1 as D (5 bases). Germline loops: CDR1 SGHTA, CDR2 FQGNSA. V lost 5 bases and J 6 bases, leaving 10 bases between the germline ends. The length of the CDR3 is 13 residues. CDR3 DNA: TGTGCCAGCAGCCGGGGGGAGCATGAAAAACTGTTTTTT. Translated: CASSRGEHEKLFF.

V and J are TRBV5-4 and TRBJ2-1; perhaps TRBD1 as D (5 bases). Germline values: CDR1 SGHNT, CDR2 YYREEE (reference sequence). Trimming removed 4 bases at V and 0 bases at J, with 11 bases between. This CDR3 has 15 residues. The CDR3, as DNA: TGTGCCAGCAGCCCAGGGTCTAGCTCCTACAATGAGCAGTTCTTC. The encoded protein is CASSPGSSSYNEQFF.

V usage is TRBV11-1 and J usage is TRBJ2-6; D gene ambiguous. CDR3 length: 17 amino acids. The ends were cut back, 5 bases at V and 0 bases at J, with 14 bases in the middle. Germline CDR1 SGHAT, CDR2 FQDESV (reference sequence). The CDR3 is CASSPTLRDSGANVLTF. CDR3 nucleotides: TGTGCCAGCAGCCCAACACTTAGGGACTCTGGGGCCAACGTCCTGACTTTC.

The chain employs TRBV12-3 or TRBV12-4 and TRBJ1-5; 10 bases are a match to TRBD1. V dropped 5 bases and J dropped 1; count of bases not matched to a gene: 5. The CDR3 extends over 16 amino acids. CDR3: CASSTRTGGSNQPQHF. The CDR3 DNA reads as TGTGCCAGCAGTACCCGGACAGGGGGAAGCAATCAGCCCCAGCATTTT.

The rearrangement uses TRBV7-2 and TRBJ1-1; D is possibly TRBD1 (5 bases). The CDR3 has 16 amino acids. Trimming took off 5 bases at V and 0 bases at J, with 16 bases between the two ends. Germline V gene sequence: CDR1 SGHTA, CDR2 FQGNSA. In nucleotides, the CDR3 is TGTGCCAGCAGCATATCCGGGACCGGAATGAACACTGAAGCTTTCTTT. Translating it yields CASSISGTGMNTEAFF.